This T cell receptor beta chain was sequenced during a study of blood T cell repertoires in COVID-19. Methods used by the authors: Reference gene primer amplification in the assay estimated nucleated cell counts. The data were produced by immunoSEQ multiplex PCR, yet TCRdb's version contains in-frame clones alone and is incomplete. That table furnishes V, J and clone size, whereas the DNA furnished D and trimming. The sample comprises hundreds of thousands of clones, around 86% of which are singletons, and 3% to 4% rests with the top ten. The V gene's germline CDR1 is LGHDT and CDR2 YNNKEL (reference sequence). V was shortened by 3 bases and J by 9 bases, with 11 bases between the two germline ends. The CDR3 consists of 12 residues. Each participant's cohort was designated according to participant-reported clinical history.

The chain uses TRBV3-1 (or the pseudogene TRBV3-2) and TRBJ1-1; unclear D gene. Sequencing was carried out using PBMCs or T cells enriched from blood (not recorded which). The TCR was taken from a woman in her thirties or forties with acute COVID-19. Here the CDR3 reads CASSQEAHQAFF. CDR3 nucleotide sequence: TGTGCCAGCAGCCAGGAGGCTCACCAAGCTTTCTTT.